This TCR beta chain was sequenced during a study of T cell changes during pregnancy in multiple sclerosis. Clones were sequenced by immunoSEQ multiplex PCR, and TCRdb holds only the in-frame ones, with some missing. The table has 55,000 to 65,000 clones, 93% seen once. Sequences were derived from CD8+ T cells from peripheral blood mononuclear cells, sampled in the third trimester of pregnancy. This TCR was sampled from a female donor with multiple sclerosis, enrolled in a pregnancy study.

CDR3 sequence reads: CASFQGQDGYTF. In DNA, the CDR3 is TGTGCCAGCTTCCAGGGGCAAGATGGCTACACCTTC. The chain employs TRBV27 and TRBJ1-2; D possibly corresponds to TRBD1 (6 bases). V shed 8 bases and J shed 6 bases, with 13 bases lying between them. The CDR3 contains 12 residues. The germline V gene encodes CDR1 MNHEY and CDR2 SMNVEV (reference sequence).